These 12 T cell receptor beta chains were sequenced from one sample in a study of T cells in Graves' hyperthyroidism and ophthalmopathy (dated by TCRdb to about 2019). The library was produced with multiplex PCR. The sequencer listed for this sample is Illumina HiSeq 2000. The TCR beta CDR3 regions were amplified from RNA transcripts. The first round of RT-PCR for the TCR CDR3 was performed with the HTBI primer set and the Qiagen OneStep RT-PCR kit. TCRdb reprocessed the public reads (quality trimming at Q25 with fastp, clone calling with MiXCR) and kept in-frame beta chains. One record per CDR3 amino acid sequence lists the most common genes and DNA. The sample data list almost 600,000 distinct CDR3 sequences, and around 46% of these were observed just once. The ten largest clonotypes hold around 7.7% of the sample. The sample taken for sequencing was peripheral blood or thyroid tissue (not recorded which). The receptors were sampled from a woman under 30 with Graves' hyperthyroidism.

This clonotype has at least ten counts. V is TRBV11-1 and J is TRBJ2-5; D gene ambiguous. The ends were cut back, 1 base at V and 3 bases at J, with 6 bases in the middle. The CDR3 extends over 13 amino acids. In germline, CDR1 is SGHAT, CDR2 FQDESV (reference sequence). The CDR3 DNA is TGTGCCAGCAGCTTAGGGCAGAAAGAGACCCAGTACTTC. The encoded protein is CASSLGQKETQYF.

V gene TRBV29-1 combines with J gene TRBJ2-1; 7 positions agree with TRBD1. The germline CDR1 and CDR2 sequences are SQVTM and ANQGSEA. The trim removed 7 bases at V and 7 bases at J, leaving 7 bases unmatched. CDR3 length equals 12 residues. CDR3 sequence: CSGVAGGNEQFF. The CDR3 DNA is TGCAGCGGAGTTGCAGGGGGTAATGAGCAGTTCTTC.

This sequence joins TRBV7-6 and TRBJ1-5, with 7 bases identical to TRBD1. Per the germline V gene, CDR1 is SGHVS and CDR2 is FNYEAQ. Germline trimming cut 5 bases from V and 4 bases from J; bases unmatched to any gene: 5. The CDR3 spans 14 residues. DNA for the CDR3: TGTGCCAGCAGCAGGGGGGACAGAAATCAGCCCCAGCATTTT. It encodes CASSRGDRNQPQHF.

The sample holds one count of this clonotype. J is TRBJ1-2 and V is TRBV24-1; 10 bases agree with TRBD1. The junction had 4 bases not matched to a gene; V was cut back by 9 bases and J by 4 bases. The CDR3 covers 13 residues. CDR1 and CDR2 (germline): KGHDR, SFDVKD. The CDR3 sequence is CATQTGGRYGYTF. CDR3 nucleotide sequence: TGTGCCACCCAGACAGGGGGCCGCTATGGCTACACCTTC.

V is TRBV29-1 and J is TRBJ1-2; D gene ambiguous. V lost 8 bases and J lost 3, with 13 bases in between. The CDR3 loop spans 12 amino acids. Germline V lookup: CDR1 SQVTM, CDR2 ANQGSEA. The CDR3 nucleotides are TGCAGCCCCCCGTGGACCGACTATGGCTACACCTTC. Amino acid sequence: CSPPWTDYGYTF.

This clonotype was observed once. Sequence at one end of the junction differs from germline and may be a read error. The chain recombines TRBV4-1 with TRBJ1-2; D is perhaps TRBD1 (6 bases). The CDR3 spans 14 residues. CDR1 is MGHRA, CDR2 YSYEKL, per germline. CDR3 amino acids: CASSQEGAKYGYTF. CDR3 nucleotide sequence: TGCGCCAGCAGCCAAGAGGGGGCTAAATATGGCTACACCTTC.

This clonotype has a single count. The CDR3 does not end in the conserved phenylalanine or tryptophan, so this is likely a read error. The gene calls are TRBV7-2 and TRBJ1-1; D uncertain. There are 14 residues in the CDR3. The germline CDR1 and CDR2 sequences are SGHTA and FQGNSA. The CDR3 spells CASSLSARNTEAFL. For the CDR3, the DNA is TGCGCCAGTAGCTTATCTGCGAGGAACACTGAAGCTTTCCTT.

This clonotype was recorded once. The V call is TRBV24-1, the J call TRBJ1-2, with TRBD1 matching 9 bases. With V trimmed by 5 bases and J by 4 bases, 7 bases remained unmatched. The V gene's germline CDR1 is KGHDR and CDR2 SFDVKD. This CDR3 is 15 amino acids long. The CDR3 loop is CATSATDRGGYGYTF. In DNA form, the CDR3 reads TGTGCCACCAGTGCCACGGACAGGGGAGGCTATGGCTACACCTTC.

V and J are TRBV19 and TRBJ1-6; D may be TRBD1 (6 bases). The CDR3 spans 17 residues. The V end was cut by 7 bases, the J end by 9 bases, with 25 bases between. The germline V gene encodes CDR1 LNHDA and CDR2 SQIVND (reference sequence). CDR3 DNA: TGTGCCAGTACCTCGTTTAACCGTGGCCAGGGGATTTCACCCCTCCACTTT. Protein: CASTSFNRGQGISPLHF.

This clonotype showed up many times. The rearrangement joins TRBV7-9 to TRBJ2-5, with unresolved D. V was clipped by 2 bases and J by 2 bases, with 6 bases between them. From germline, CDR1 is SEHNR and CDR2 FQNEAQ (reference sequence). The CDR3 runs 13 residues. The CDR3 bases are TGTGCCAGCAGCTTATGGATACAAGAGACCCAGTACTTC. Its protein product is CASSLWIQETQYF. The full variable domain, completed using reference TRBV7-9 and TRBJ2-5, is DTGVSQNPRHKITKRGQNVTFRCDPISEHNRLYWYRQTLGQGPEFLTYFQNEAQLEKSRLLSDRFSAERPKGSFSTLEIQRTEQGDSAMYLCASSLWIQETQYFGPGTRLLVL.

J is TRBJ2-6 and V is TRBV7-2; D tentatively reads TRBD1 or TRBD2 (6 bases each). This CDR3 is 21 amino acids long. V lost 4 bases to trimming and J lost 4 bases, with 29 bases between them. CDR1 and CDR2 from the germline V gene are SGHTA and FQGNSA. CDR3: CASSSVSGHIAAGSGANVLTF. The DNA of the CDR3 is TGTGCCAGCAGCTCCGTATCGGGACATATAGCGGCAGGGTCAGGGGCCAACGTCCTGACTTTC.

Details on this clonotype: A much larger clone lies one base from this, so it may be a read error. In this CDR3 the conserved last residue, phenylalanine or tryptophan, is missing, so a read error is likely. The CDR3 here is CASSLTLSHSYEQYL. In DNA, the CDR3 is TGCGCCAGCAGCTTGACTCTTAGCCACTCCTACGAGCAGTACCTC. The chain employs TRBV5-1 and TRBJ2-7; D is undetermined. This CDR3 is built from 15 residues. With 1 base removed from V and 0 bases from J, the gap between germline ends came to 11 bases. CDR1 and CDR2 (germline): SGHRS, YFSETQ.